This TCR beta chain was sequenced in a study of cytomegalovirus exposure and HLA in healthy donors. CDR3 length equals 14 residues. In germline, CDR1 is SGHDN, CDR2 FVKESK. J lost 1 base, V lost 4 bases, and 3 bases had no gene match. A remark on this clone: Its specificity is unknown.

Study results and limitations: Over 15,000 TCR beta sequences were associated with HLA alleles at 0.05 false discovery rate in a later analysis. Rare TCR sequences predominated, though certain public TCRs were found in many donors. In vitro confirmation showed three CMV-associated chains to be CMV antigen specific.

PCR employed 60 Vbeta and 13 Jbeta primers. The assay was immunoSEQ multiplex PCR, and TCRdb's table has in-frame clones only and misses some. The sample includes 100,000 to 150,000 clones, around three quarters of them seen just once. The V call is TRBV14, the J call TRBJ1-1; the match to TRBD1 covers 7 bases. The TCR sequence derives from a young man in good health and CMV-seropositive. Sequences were obtained from PBMCs. CDR3 residues: CASSRWTGNTEAFF. CDR3 DNA: TGTGCCAGCAGCCGTTGGACAGGGAACACTGAAGCTTTCTTT.